These 25 T cell receptor beta chains were sequenced from one sample in a study of blood T cell repertoires in COVID-19. Only in-frame clones appear in the TCRdb table, and some are missing; sequencing was by immunoSEQ multiplex PCR. The data contain some 310,000 clones, about nine tenths of them singletons. What was sequenced was peripheral blood. The receptors derive from a man in his fifties with active or convalescent COVID-19.

The V gene is TRBV18, the J gene TRBJ2-5; TRBD2 might be the D (5 bases). This CDR3 has 13 amino acids. Germline values: CDR1 KGHSH, CDR2 LQKENI. Trimming took off 0 bases at V and 5 bases at J, with 7 bases between the two ends. The DNA of the CDR3 is TGTGCCAGCTCACCACCTTCGGGGGAGACCCAGTACTTC. Translation gives CASSPPSGETQYF.

This clone turned up a few times. The chain couples TRBV7-2 to TRBJ2-7, with D tentatively TRBD1 (6 bases). The CDR3 covers 14 residues. The germline V gene encodes CDR1 SGHTA and CDR2 FQGNSA. V gave up 5 bases and J gave up 4 bases, with 15 bases separating them. CDR3 loop: CASSLRQVRYEQYF. CDR3 DNA: TGTGCCAGCAGCCTACGACAGGTCAGGTACGAGCAGTACTTC.

The rearrangement links TRBV18 to TRBJ1-1; the D is unclear. Trimming left V 1 base short and J 3 bases short, with 12 bases between. Germline V CDR1 and CDR2: KGHSH, LQKENI. This CDR3 spans 15 amino acids. The CDR3 sequence is CASSPRRGLDTEAFF. Here the CDR3 DNA reads TGTGCCAGCTCACCACGGCGAGGGTTAGACACTGAAGCTTTCTTT. Full variable domain (remainder filled in from reference TRBV18 and TRBJ1-1): NAGVMQNPRHLVRRRGQEARLRCSPMKGHSHVYWYRQLPEEGLKFMVYLQKENIIDESGMPKERFSAEFPKEGPSILRIQQVVRGDSAAYFCASSPRRGLDTEAFFGQGTRLTVV.

There are a few counts of this clone. A read error may produce the germline difference seen at one junction end. The chain is built from TRBV10-3 and TRBJ2-7; 8 positions match TRBD1. This CDR3 region has 15 residues. From germline, CDR1 is ENHRY and CDR2 SYGVKD. For the CDR3, the DNA is TGTGCCATCAGTGAGTTAGGACAGGGATCCTCCGAGCAGTACTTC. Translation gives CAISELGQGSSEQYF.

The chain employs TRBV19 and TRBJ1-3; 8 nucleotides match TRBD1. There are 20 residues in the CDR3. Germline V gives CDR1 LNHDA, CDR2 SQIVND (reference sequence). The V gene end was trimmed by 5 bases and the J gene end by 0 bases; junction bases not matched to a gene: 18. The CDR3 reads CASSVGPGQAVTLSGNTIYF. In DNA form, the CDR3 reads TGTGCCAGTAGTGTCGGACCGGGACAGGCCGTCACCCTCTCTGGAAACACCATATATTTT.

V is TRBV5-4 and J is TRBJ2-5, with 10 bases lining up with TRBD2. Per germline, CDR1 SGHNT and CDR2 YYREEE (reference sequence). The CDR3 covers 17 residues. The junction had 13 bases not matched to a gene; V was cut back by 4 bases and J by 4 bases. The CDR3 reads CASSLGLALLRGETQYF. In DNA form, the CDR3 reads TGTGCCAGCAGCCTGGGACTAGCGCTCTTAAGGGGAGAGACCCAGTACTTC.

The chain couples TRBV30 to TRBJ1-4, with 7 bases identical to TRBD1. This CDR3 is 14 amino acids long. The V and J ends lost 2 bases and 8 bases, in that order; junction bases with no gene match: 8. The germline V gene has CDR1 GTSNPN and CDR2 SVGIG (reference sequence). The CDR3 DNA is TGTGCCTGGAGTCCCGGGACAGCGGAAGAAAAACTGTTTTTT. As protein: CAWSPGTAEEKLFF.

The rearrangement links TRBV10-3 to TRBJ1-1, with no clear D. The V gene lost 8 bases and the J gene lost 4 bases, with 11 bases spanning the gap. The CDR3 runs 12 residues. The germline CDR1 and CDR2 sequences are ENHRY and SYGVKD. In DNA form, the CDR3 reads TGTGCCATCTGGGAGGGAAGCACTGAAGCTTTCTTT. It specifies CAIWEGSTEAFF.

The chain has TRBV19 and TRBJ1-2, with 8 bases lining up with TRBD1. The germline V gene encodes CDR1 LNHDA and CDR2 SQIVND (reference sequence). The CDR3 contains 13 residues. V gave up 5 bases and J gave up 11 bases; unmatched junction bases: 10. Here the CDR3 DNA reads TGTGCCAGTAGTCTGGACAGGGTTGATGAATACACCTTC. Translating it yields CASSLDRVDEYTF.

On this clone itself: The CDR3 does not close with the conserved phenylalanine or tryptophan, likely indicating a read error. The DNA is left out, because the CDR3 cannot be placed on it with certainty; the CDR3 is given as TCRdb lists it. The V gene is TRBV7-3, the J gene TRBJ2-7; the table gives TRBD1 as D, unverified against the DNA. Germline CDR1 SGHTA, CDR2 FQGTGA. The CDR3 length is 14 residues, termini included. The CDR3 region is CASSTPGQGSALLL.

The V and J genes are TRBV6-1 and TRBJ2-3; the D gene is possibly TRBD2 (5 bases). The CDR3 has 14 residues. Trimming removed 3 bases at V and 2 bases at J, with 9 bases between. Germline V lookup: CDR1 MNHNS, CDR2 SASEGT. The DNA for the CDR3 is TGTGCCAGCAGTGACCCCGGGAACACAGATACGCAGTATTTT. Protein: CASSDPGNTDTQYF.

About this clone: Different DNA sequences within this sample yield the same CDR3. The chain is built from TRBV28 and TRBJ1-2; D is uncertain. V dropped 2 bases and J dropped 8 bases, with 9 bases sitting between them. The CDR3 is made up of 12 amino acids. The V gene's germline CDR1 is MDHEN and CDR2 SYDVKM. CDR3: CASSLPRGGYTF. For the CDR3, the DNA is TGTGCCAGCAGTTTACCCCGGGGAGGCTACACCTTC.

This clone was detected only a few times. This sequence joins TRBV5-1 and TRBJ2-2, with no clear D. V lost 3 bases and J 0 bases, leaving 9 bases between the germline ends. Per the germline V gene, CDR1 is SGHRS and CDR2 is YFSETQ. The CDR3 is 15 residues long. This CDR3 is CASSSQAPNTGELFF. The CDR3 region has the DNA TGCGCCAGCAGCTCCCAAGCACCGAACACCGGGGAGCTGTTTTTT.

The CDR3 bases are TGTGCCAGCAGCCCGATGGGGCCTTCTAGCACAGATACGCAGTATTTT. Translated: CASSPMGPSSTDTQYF. V and J are TRBV7-2 and TRBJ2-3, with a weak D call TRBD1 (5 bases). With 5 bases removed from V and 0 bases from J, the gap between germline ends came to 15 bases. CDR1 is SGHTA, CDR2 FQGNSA, per germline. The CDR3 consists of 16 residues.

V gene TRBV27 combines with J gene TRBJ2-7; 7 nucleotides agree with TRBD2. The CDR3 has 15 residues. Germline-derived CDR1 and CDR2 are MNHEY and SMNVEV (reference sequence). V was clipped by 2 bases and J by 2 bases; unmatched bases: 6. CDR3 region: CASSLEYAGAYEQYF. CDR3 bases: TGTGCCAGCAGTTTAGAGTACGCGGGAGCCTACGAGCAGTACTTC.

This chain uses TRBV25-1 with TRBJ1-5; TRBD1 might be the D (5 bases). Trimming removed 4 bases from V and 6 bases from J, with 22 bases in between. The V gene's germline CDR1 is MGHDK and CDR2 SYGVNS. CDR3 length equals 17 residues. This chain's CDR3 is CASSGPPWRGQGQPQHF. In DNA, the CDR3 is TGTGCCAGCAGTGGCCCTCCCTGGAGGGGCCAAGGTCAGCCCCAGCATTTT.

The chain is built from TRBV19 and TRBJ2-5; 8 nucleotides line up with TRBD2. The J segment lost 2 bases and the V segment lost 6 bases, leaving 11 bases of the junction unmatched. CDR3 length: 16 residues. CDR1 is LNHDA, CDR2 SQIVND, per germline (reference sequence). The CDR3 region has the DNA TGTGCCAGTAGCCGCATGGGACTAGGGGCTCAAGAGACCCAGTACTTC. Protein: CASSRMGLGAQETQYF.

Comment on this clone: In the same sample, other DNA sequences code for this CDR3. The chain has TRBV19 and TRBJ1-3, with D unresolved. There are 14 residues in the CDR3. Germline V gives CDR1 LNHDA, CDR2 SQIVND (reference sequence). V lost 4 bases and J lost 0, with 7 bases in between. The CDR3: CASSTGDSGNTIYF. The CDR3 bases are TGTGCCAGTAGTACCGGTGACTCTGGAAACACCATATATTTT. Supplemented by reference TRBV19 and TRBJ1-3, the full variable domain reads DGGITQSPKYLFRKEGQNVTLSCEQNLNHDAMYWYRQDPGQGLRLIYYSQIVNDFQKGDIAEGYSVSREKKESFPLTVTSAQKNPTAFYLCASSTGDSGNTIYFGEGSWLTVV.

J is TRBJ2-7 and V is TRBV10-3; the D gene is possibly TRBD2 (7 bases). Trimming took 5 bases from V and 0 from J, leaving 17 bases between them. Germline lookup yields CDR1 ENHRY and CDR2 SYGVKD. The CDR3 is 16 amino acids. The DNA of the CDR3 is TGTGCCATCAGTTCTACGGCGGGGGCACCCTCCTACGAGCAGTACTTC. Protein: CAISSTAGAPSYEQYF.

This chain joins TRBV7-2 and TRBJ2-3; TRBD2 aligns across 9 bases. The trim removed 1 base at V and 4 bases at J, leaving 9 bases unmatched. CDR1 and CDR2 (germline): SGHTA, FQGNSA. CDR3 size: 17 residues. CDR3 amino acids: CASSLGPAGGQSDTQYF. The CDR3 DNA follows: TGTGCCAGCAGCTTAGGTCCAGCGGGGGGACAGTCAGATACGCAGTATTTT.

The chain uses TRBV5-1 and TRBJ1-5; D is undetermined. The CDR3 spans 13 residues. V lost 4 bases, J lost 4 bases, and 9 bases lay in between. CDR1 and CDR2 (germline): SGHRS, YFSETQ. This CDR3 reads CASSVFPNQPQHF. CDR3 coding DNA: TGCGCCAGCAGCGTCTTCCCGAATCAGCCCCAGCATTTT. The complete variable domain, with remaining parts taken from reference TRBV5-1 and TRBJ1-5, reads KAGVTQTPRYLIKTRGQQVTLSCSPISGHRSVSWYQQTPGQGLQFLFEYFSETQRNKGNFPGRFSGRQFSNSRSEMNVSTLELGDSALYLCASSVFPNQPQHFGDGTRLSIL.

This chain links TRBV28 with TRBJ2-1; 7 positions agree with TRBD2. Looked up from germline, CDR1 is MDHEN and CDR2 is SYDVKM. The CDR3 covers 17 residues. J lost 4 bases, V lost 6 bases, and 15 bases had no gene match. CDR3 DNA: TGTGCCAGCAGATCCCTGGGGGGGGGACCCTTTTACAATGAGCAGTTCTTC. It is translated as CASRSLGGGPFYNEQFF.

This clone has only a few counts. This chain links TRBV5-1 with TRBJ2-7; tentative D call: TRBD2 (6 bases). Looked up from germline, CDR1 is SGHRS and CDR2 is YFSETQ. The CDR3 totals 12 residues. Trimming cost V 0 bases and J 9 bases, with 10 bases left between them. CDR3: CASSLEGTRQYF. Written as DNA, the CDR3 is TGCGCCAGCAGCTTGGAGGGGACTCGGCAGTACTTC.

This clone was recorded a few times. J is TRBJ1-1 and V is TRBV6-1, with 10 positions matching TRBD1. The germline V gene encodes CDR1 MNHNS and CDR2 SASEGT. J lost 1 base, V lost 3 bases, and 2 bases had no gene match. This CDR3 is built from 15 residues. CDR3 DNA: TGTGCCAGCAGTGACGGGACAGGGGCGAACACTGAAGCTTTCTTT. Its protein product is CASSDGTGANTEAFF.

V is TRBV5-1 and J is TRBJ2-3; tentatively, D is TRBD2 (6 bases). This CDR3 has 15 amino acids. CDR1 SGHRS and CDR2 YFSETQ come from the germline V gene. The V gene lost 4 bases and the J gene lost 2 bases, with 14 bases spanning the gap. The CDR3 is CASSQGLRITDTQYF. In DNA form, the CDR3 reads TGCGCCAGCAGCCAGGGACTCAGAATCACAGATACGCAGTATTTT.